This T cell receptor beta chain was documented in a study of metastatic and nonmetastatic thyroid tumors. Study-level information: Repertoire data that came from the blood and tumor or nodule tissue of malignant and benign thyroid patients were compared.

TCRdb reprocessed the PCR reads via MiXCR. The data show roughly 28,000 clones, with around a fifth seen just once and under 45% held by the top ten. The sample holds many counts of this clone. The CDR3 contains 14 residues. The ends lost 4 bases at V and 0 bases at J; junction bases unmatched: 3. From germline, CDR1 is DFQATT and CDR2 SNEGSKA (reference sequence). No treatment had been given to any patient before thyroid surgery. V usage is TRBV20-1 and J usage is TRBJ2-1, with 7 bases matching TRBD2. The source of this sequence is a female donor with papillary thyroid cancer or a benign thyroid nodule (not recorded which). Some clones in this sample may be carry-over from other donors' samples. The specimen was blood. CDR3 DNA: TGCAGTGCTACGTCTAGCGGCTCCTACAATGAGCAGTTCTTC. Translating gives CSATSSGSYNEQFF.